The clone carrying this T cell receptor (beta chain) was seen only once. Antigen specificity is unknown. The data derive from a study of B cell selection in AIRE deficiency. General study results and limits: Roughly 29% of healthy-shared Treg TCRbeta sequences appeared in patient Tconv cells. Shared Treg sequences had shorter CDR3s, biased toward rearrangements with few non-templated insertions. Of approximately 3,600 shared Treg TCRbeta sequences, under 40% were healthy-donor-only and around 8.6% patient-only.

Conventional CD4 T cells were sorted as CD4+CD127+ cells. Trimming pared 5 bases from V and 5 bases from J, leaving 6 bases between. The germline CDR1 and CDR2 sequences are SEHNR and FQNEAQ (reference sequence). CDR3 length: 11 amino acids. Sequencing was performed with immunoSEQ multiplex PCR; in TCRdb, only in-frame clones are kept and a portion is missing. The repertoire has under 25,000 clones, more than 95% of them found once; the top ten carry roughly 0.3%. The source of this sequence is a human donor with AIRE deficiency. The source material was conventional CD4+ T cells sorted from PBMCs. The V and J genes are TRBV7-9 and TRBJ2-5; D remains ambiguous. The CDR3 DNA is TGTGCCAGCAGCCATGGGGAGACCCAGTACTTC. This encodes CASSHGETQYF.